This T cell receptor beta chain is drawn from a study of early T cells in non-severe SARS-CoV-2 infection. Study overall: Sequencing of bulk RNA from unsorted whole blood was done, without chain pairing. Findings of the study overall: Private and CD4 specificities were missed by VDJdb matching, which favored anti-spike CD8 responses.

This clonotype was seen a few times. What it recognizes is unknown. The V gene's germline CDR1 is SGHDT and CDR2 YYEEEE. J lost 6 bases, V lost 0 bases, and 11 bases had no gene match. This CDR3 contains 16 residues. The library protocol tagged individual cDNA molecules with unique molecular identifiers. TCRdb used MiXCR to reprocess the 5' RACE reads, holding one entry per CDR3 protein. The top ten hold 4% to 5% of the sample, which has about 44,000 distinct CDR3 sequences, 23% seen once. This sequence was found in an adult who was a healthcare worker with PCR-confirmed SARS-CoV-2 infection or an uninfected control (not recorded which). The J gene is TRBJ1-1, the V gene TRBV5-6, with 7 bases lining up with TRBD1. The starting material was whole blood, obtained at baseline. The CDR3 coding sequence is TGTGCCAGCAGCTTGGACCTGGACAGGTATTTTTCTGAAGCTTTCTTT. This gives the protein CASSLDLDRYFSEAFF.